A single sample gave rise to the 7 T cell receptor beta chains below, sequenced in a study of control samples from healthy donors and cancer patients. Profiled with immunoSEQ multiplex PCR; TCRdb holds only in-frame clones, not every one. The data show approximately 83,000 clones, with approximately 95% seen just once and 1.5% held by the top ten. The sequencing sample was made of blood. These receptors came from a woman aged 25 to 39 in good health.

This clone was picked up one time. The chain couples TRBV12-3 or TRBV12-4 to TRBJ1-1; 8 positions match TRBD1. This CDR3 contains 11 residues. V lost 5 bases and J lost 9; bases outside the gene matches: 2. CDR3 amino acids: CASSRTGQAFF. For the CDR3, the DNA is TGTGCCAGCAGTCGGACAGGGCAAGCTTTCTTT.

The DNA of the CDR3 is TGCGCCAGCAGCCAAGTCACCCTCGGACTAGCGGGATCAGAGACCCAGTACTTC. Translating gives CASSQVTLGLAGSETQYF. This sequence joins TRBV4-1 and TRBJ2-5, with TRBD2 matching 12 bases. CDR3 length: 18 residues. Per the germline V gene, CDR1 is MGHRA and CDR2 is YSYEKL. Trimming took 1 base from V and 4 from J; bases not matched to a gene: 10.

This chain uses TRBV5-4 with TRBJ1-1; D not certain. Germline V CDR1 and CDR2: SGHNT, YYREEE (reference sequence). V shed 0 bases and J shed 6 bases, with 9 bases lying between them. CDR3 length equals 13 residues. This CDR3 reads CASSLDRRSEAFF. CDR3 in DNA: TGTGCCAGCAGCTTGGATCGTCGGTCTGAAGCTTTCTTT. Using reference TRBV5-4 and TRBJ1-1 for the parts outside the CDR3, the full variable domain is ETGVTQSPTHLIKTRGQQVTLRCSSQSGHNTVSWYQQALGQGPQFIFQYYREEENGRGNFPPRFSGLQFPNYSSELNVNALELDDSALYLCASSLDRRSEAFFGQGTRLTVV.

V is TRBV7-6 and J is TRBJ2-2; 7 bases fit TRBD1. Germline V gene sequence: CDR1 SGHVS, CDR2 FNYEAQ. V lost 6 bases, J lost 0 bases, and 7 bases stayed unmatched. The CDR3 totals 16 residues. The CDR3 region is CASRSAGTANTGELFF. The DNA for the CDR3 is TGTGCCAGCAGATCTGCCGGGACAGCGAACACCGGGGAGCTGTTTTTT.

This chain joins TRBV15 and TRBJ2-7, with D possibly called TRBD1 or TRBD2 (6 bases each). This CDR3 spans 15 amino acids. V lost 1 base and J lost 2, with 12 bases in between. The germline V gene has CDR1 LNHNV and CDR2 YYDKDF (reference sequence). In nucleotides, the CDR3 is TGTGCCACCAGCAGAGGAGAGGGGGGCCCCTACGAGCAGTACTTC. This encodes CATSRGEGGPYEQYF.

The J gene is TRBJ2-6, the V gene TRBV24-1; D gene ambiguous. CDR3 length: 14 residues. Germline-derived CDR1 and CDR2 are KGHDR and SFDVKD. V shed 9 bases and J shed 2 bases, with 10 bases lying between them. The CDR3 DNA reads as TGTGCCACCGGCCAAGGAGCTGGGGCCAACGTCCTGACTTTC. As protein: CATGQGAGANVLTF.

Here the CDR3 reads CASGLGPVGNTIYF. The CDR3 region has the DNA TGTGCTAGTGGTTTGGGGCCAGTTGGAAACACCATATATTTT. This rearrangement joins TRBV12-5 to TRBJ1-3; D is unresolved. The CDR3 has 14 residues. Trimming removed 1 base at V and 3 bases at J, with 7 bases between. Per germline, CDR1 LGHNT and CDR2 FRNRAP. The full variable domain, with the rest looked up from reference TRBV12-5 and TRBJ1-3, is DARVTQTPRHKVTEMGQEVTMRCQPILGHNTVFWYRQTMMQGLELLAYFRNRAPLDDSGMPKDRFSAEMPDATLATLKIQPSEPRDSAVYFCASGLGPVGNTIYFGEGSWLTVV.